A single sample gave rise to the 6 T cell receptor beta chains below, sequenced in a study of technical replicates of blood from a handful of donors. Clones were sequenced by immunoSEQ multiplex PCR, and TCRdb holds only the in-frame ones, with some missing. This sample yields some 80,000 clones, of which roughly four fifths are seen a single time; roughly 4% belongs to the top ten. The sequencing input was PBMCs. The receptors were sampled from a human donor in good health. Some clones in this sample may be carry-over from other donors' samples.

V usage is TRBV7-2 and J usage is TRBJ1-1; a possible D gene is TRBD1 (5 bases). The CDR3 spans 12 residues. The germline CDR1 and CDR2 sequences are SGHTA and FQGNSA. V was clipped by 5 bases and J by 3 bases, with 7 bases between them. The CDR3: CASSRRDTEAFF. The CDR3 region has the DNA TGTGCCAGCAGCCGCAGGGACACTGAAGCTTTCTTT.

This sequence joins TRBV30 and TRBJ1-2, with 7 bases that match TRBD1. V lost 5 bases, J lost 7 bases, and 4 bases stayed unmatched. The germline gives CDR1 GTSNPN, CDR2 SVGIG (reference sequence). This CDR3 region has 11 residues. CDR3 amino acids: CAWDREAGYTF. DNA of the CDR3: TGTGCCTGGGACAGGGAGGCTGGCTACACCTTC.

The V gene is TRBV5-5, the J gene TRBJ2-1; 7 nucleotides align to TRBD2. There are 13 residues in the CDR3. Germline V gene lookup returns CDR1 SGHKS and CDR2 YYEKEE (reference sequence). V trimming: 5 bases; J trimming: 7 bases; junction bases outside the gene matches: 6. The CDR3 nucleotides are TGTGCCAGCAGTCGGACTAGAAGGAATGAGCAGTTCTTC. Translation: CASSRTRRNEQFF.

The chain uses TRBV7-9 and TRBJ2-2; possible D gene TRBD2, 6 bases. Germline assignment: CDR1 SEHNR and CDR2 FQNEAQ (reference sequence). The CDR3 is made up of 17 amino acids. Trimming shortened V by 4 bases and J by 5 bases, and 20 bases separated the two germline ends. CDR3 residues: CASSSPSGRGSTGELFF. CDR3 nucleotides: TGTGCCAGCAGCTCCCCCTCGGGACGGGGGTCGACCGGGGAGCTGTTTTTT.

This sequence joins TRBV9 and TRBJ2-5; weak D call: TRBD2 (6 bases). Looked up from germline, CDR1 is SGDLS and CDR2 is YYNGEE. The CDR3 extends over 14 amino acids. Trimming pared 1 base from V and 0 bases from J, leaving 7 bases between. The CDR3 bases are TGTGCCAGCAGCGTAAGCGGGTACCAAGAGACCCAGTACTTC. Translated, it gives CASSVSGYQETQYF.

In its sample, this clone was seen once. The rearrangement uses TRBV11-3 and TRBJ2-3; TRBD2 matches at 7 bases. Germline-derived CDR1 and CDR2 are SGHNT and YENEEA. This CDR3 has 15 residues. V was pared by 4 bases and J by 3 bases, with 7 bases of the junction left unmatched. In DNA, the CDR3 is TGTGCCAGCAGCTCCAGAGCGGGGCTGACAGATACGCAGTATTTT. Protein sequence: CASSSRAGLTDTQYF.